This TCR beta chain emerged from a study of glioma-infiltrating T cells after dendritic cell vaccination. Study overall: Samples are from glioblastoma patients in Phase I and II dendritic cell vaccine trials.

The protocol was immunoSEQ multiplex PCR, while the TCRdb copy is restricted to in-frame clones and leaves out a portion. The sample has under 130,000 clones, 81% seen once. Isocitrate dehydrogenase mutation was absent in all glioblastoma patients. V lost 5 bases to trimming and J lost 2 bases, with 12 bases between them. The CDR3 extends over 14 amino acids. Germline CDR1 SGHTA, CDR2 FQGNSA. The sequenced sample was blood, obtained before dendritic cell vaccination. The chain recombines TRBV7-2 with TRBJ1-1; D unclear. The receptor was derived from a human donor with glioblastoma. CDR3 nucleotides: TGTGCCAGCAGCCTCAACTTTCCTAACACTGAAGCTTTCTTT. It translates to CASSLNFPNTEAFF.